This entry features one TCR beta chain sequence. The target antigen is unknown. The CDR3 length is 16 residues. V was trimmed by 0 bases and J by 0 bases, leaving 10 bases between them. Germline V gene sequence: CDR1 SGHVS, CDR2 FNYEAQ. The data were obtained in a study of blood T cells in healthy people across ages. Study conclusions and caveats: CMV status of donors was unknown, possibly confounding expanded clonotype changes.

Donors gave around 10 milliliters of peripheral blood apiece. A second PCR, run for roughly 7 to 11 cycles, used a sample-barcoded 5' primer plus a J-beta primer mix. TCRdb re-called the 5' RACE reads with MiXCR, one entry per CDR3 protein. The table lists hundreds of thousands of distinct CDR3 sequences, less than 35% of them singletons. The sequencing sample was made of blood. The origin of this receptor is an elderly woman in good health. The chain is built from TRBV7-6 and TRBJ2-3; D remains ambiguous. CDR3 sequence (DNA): TGTGCCAGCAGCTTAGCAGCAGTCTCTAGCACAGATACGCAGTATTTT. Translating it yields CASSLAAVSSTDTQYF. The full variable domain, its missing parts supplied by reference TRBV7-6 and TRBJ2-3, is GAGVSQSPRYKVTKRGQDVALRCDPISGHVSLYWYRQALGQGPEFLTYFNYEAQQDKSGLPNDRFSAERPEGSISTLTIQRTEQRDSAMYRCASSLAAVSSTDTQYFGPGTRLTVL.